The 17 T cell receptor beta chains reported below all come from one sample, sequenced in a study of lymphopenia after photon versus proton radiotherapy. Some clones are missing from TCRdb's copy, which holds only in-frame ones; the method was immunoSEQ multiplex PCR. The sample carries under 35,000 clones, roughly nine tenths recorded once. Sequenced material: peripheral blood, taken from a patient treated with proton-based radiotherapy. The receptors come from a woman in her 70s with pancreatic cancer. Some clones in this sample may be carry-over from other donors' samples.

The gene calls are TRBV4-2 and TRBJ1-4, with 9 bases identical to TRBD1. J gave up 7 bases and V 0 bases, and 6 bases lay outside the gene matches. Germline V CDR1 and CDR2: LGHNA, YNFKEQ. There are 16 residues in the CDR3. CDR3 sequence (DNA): TGTGCCAGCAGCCAAGACCCGGACAGGGGAGGTGAAAAACTGTTTTTT. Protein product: CASSQDPDRGGEKLFF.

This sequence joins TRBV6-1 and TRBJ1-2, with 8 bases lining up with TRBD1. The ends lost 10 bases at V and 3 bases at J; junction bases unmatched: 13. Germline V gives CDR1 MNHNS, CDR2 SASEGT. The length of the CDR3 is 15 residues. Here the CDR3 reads CATKPTRTGHYGYTF. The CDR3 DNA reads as TGTGCCACAAAACCGACGCGGACAGGGCACTATGGCTACACCTTC.

The CDR3 reads CAISPGQGEKLFF. In nucleotides, the CDR3 is TGTGCCATCAGCCCCGGACAGGGCGAAAAACTGTTTTTT. The chain combines TRBV10-3 with TRBJ1-4, with 8 bases aligning to TRBD1. Germline-derived CDR1 and CDR2 are ENHRY and SYGVKD. J gave up 8 bases and V 6 bases, and 5 bases lay outside the gene matches. The CDR3 consists of 13 residues.

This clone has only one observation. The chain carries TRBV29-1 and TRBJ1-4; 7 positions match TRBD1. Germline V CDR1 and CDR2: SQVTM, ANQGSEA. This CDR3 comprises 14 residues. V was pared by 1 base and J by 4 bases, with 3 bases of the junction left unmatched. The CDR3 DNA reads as TGCAGCGTTGAAGGTGGGACAGATAATGAAAAACTGTTTTTT. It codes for CSVEGGTDNEKLFF.

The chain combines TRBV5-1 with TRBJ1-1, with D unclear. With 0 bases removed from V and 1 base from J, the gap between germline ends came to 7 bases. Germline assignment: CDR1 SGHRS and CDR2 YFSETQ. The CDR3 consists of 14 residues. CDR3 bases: TGCGCCAGCAGCTTGGATTCGGCGAACACTGAAGCTTTCTTT. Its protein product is CASSLDSANTEAFF.

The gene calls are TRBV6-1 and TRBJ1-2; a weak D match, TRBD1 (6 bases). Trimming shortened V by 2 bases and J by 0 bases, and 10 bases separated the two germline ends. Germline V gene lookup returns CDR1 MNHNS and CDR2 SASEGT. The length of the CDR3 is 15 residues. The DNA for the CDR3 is TGTGCCAGCAGTGAAAGGGGGGTTGCTAACTATGGCTACACCTTC. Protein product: CASSERGVANYGYTF.

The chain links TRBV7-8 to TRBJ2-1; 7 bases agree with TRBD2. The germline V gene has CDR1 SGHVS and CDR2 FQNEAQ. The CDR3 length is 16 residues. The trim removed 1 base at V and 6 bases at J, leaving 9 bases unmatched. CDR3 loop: CASSLGGGGPPNEQFF. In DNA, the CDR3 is TGTGCCAGCAGCTTAGGGGGGGGAGGTCCTCCCAATGAGCAGTTCTTC.

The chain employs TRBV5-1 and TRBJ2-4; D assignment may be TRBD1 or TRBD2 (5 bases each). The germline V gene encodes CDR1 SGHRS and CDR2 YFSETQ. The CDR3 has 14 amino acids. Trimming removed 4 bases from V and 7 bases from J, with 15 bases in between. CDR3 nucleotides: TGCGCCAGCAGCCCTACCCAGGGACGCAACATTCAGTACTTC. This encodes CASSPTQGRNIQYF.

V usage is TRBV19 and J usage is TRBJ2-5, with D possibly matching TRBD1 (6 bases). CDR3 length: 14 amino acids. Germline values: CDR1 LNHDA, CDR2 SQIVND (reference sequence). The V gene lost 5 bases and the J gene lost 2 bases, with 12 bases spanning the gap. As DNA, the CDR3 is TGTGCCAGTAGTGTCGACAGGTTTCAAGAGACCCAGTACTTC. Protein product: CASSVDRFQETQYF.

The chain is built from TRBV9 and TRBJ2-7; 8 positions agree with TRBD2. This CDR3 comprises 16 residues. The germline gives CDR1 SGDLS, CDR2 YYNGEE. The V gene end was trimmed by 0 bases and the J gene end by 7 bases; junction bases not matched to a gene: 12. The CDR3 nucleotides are TGTGCCAGCAGCGTAGCCTCTTTGGCGGGAGGTGGTGAGCAGTACTTC. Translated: CASSVASLAGGGEQYF.

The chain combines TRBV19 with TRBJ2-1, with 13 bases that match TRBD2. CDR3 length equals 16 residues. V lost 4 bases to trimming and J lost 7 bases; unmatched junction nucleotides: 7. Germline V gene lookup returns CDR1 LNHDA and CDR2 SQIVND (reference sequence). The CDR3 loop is CASSTQLAGGGNEQFF. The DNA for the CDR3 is TGTGCCAGTAGTACCCAACTAGCGGGAGGGGGGAATGAGCAGTTCTTC.

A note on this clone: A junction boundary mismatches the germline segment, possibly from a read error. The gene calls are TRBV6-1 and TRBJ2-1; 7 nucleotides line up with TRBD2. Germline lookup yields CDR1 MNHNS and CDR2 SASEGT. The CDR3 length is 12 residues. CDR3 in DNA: TGTGCCAGCAGGGGGGGGGAGACAAAGGGCGTCTTC. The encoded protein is CASRGGETKGVF.

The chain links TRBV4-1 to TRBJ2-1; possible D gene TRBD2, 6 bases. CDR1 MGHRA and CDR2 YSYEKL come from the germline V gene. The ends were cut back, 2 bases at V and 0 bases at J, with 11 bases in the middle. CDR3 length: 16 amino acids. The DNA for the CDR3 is TGCGCCAGCAGCCAACAGGTAGCGGACTCCTACAATGAGCAGTTCTTC. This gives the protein CASSQQVADSYNEQFF.

CDR3: CASSATSSGRSFNEQYF. In DNA, the CDR3 is TGTGCCAGTAGTGCTACGTCGAGCGGTAGGTCTTTCAACGAGCAGTACTTC. The chain recombines TRBV19 with TRBJ2-7; possibly TRBD2 for D (5 bases). V was clipped by 5 bases and J by 5 bases, with 25 bases between them. Per the germline V gene, CDR1 is LNHDA and CDR2 is SQIVND (reference sequence). The CDR3 has 17 amino acids.

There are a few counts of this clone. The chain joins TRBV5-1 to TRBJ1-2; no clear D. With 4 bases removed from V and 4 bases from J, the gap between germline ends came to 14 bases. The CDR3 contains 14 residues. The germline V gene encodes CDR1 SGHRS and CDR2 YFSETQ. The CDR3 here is CASSQDPSGYGYTF. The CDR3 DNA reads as TGCGCCAGCAGCCAGGACCCCTCCGGCTATGGCTACACCTTC.

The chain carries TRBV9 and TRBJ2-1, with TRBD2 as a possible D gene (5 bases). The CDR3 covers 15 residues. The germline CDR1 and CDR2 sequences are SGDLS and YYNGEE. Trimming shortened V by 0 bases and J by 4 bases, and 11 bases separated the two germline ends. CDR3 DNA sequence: TGTGCCAGCAGCGTAGGCCCCGGGATTTACAATGAGCAGTTCTTC. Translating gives CASSVGPGIYNEQFF.

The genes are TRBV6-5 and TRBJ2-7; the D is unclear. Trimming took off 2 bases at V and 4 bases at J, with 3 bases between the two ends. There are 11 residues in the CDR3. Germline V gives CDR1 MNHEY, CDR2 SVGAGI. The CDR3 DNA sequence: TGTGCCAGCAGTTACATGTACGAGCAGTACTTC. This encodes CASSYMYEQYF.